This TCR beta chain was identified during a study of T cells in Graves' hyperthyroidism and ophthalmopathy. TCR beta CDR3 sequences were amplified from RNA transcripts. HTBI primers were employed in a first-round RT-PCR of the TCR CDR3. TCRdb re-called the multiplex PCR reads with MiXCR, one entry per CDR3 protein. The data show almost 500,000 distinct CDR3 sequences, with 20% to 25% seen just once and approximately 49% held by the top ten. V lost 5 bases to trimming and J lost 0 bases, with 7 bases between them. The CDR3 is 13 amino acids. Germline assignment: CDR1 SEHNR and CDR2 FQNEAQ (reference sequence).

The clonotype was recovered from a woman between 65 and 79 years old with Graves' ophthalmopathy. This chain joins TRBV7-9 and TRBJ1-2, with D tentatively TRBD1 (5 bases). The sample taken for sequencing was blood. The CDR3 sequence: CASSRGTNYGYTF. DNA for the CDR3: TGTGCCAGCAGCCGGGGGACTAACTATGGCTACACCTTC. Combining the CDR3 with reference TRBV7-9 and TRBJ1-2 gives the whole variable domain DTGVSQNPRHKITKRGQNVTFRCDPISEHNRLYWYRQTLGQGPEFLTYFQNEAQLEKSRLLSDRFSAERPKGSFSTLEIQRTEQGDSAMYLCASSRGTNYGYTFGSGTRLTVV.